This T cell receptor beta chain was sequenced for a study of blood T cells in healthy people across ages. CDR1 and CDR2 from the germline V gene are SEHNR and FQNEAQ (reference sequence). V lost 5 bases, J lost 5 bases, and 24 bases lay in between. The CDR3 is 17 amino acids. A J-beta primer mix and a sample-barcoded 5' primer were used in a second PCR of roughly 6 to 11 cycles. TCRdb itself ran the 5' RACE reads through MiXCR, one entry per CDR3 protein. The sample yields over 700,000 distinct CDR3 sequences, around 25% seen once. The authors isolated at least 6 million PBMCs per sample. The data were also submitted as part of a second study, on T cells of mothers and their children. From that second work: Each mother gave over 8.5 million TCR beta CDR3 reads; each child, roughly 3 million.

The clonotype originates from a boy aged 5 to 17 in good health. The chain carries TRBV7-9 and TRBJ2-5; D might be TRBD1 (6 bases). Material: blood. The CDR3 DNA is TGTGCCAGCAGCGCCCTCGGAGAACAGGGTCGGTGGGAGACCCAGTACTTC. Translated, it gives CASSALGEQGRWETQYF.